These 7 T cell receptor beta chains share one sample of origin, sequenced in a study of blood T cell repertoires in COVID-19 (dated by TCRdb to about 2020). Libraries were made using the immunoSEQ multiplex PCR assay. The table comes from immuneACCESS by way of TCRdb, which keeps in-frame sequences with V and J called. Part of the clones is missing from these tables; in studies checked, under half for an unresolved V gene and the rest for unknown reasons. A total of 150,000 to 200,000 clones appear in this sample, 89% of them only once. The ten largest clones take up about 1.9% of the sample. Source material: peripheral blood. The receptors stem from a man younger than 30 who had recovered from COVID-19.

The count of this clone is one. This CDR3 reads CASSSRGLNTEAFF. Here the CDR3 DNA reads TGTGCCAGTAGTTCCCGGGGGTTGAACACTGAAGCTTTCTTT. V gene TRBV19 combines with J gene TRBJ1-1; D may be TRBD1 (5 bases). Germline CDR1 LNHDA, CDR2 SQIVND (reference sequence). The germline V and J ends were trimmed by 5 bases and 0 bases, with 10 bases remaining between them. This CDR3 is built from 14 residues.

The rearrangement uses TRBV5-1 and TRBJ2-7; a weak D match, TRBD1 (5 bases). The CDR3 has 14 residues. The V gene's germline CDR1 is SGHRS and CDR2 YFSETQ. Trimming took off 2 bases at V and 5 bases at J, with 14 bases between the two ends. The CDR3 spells CASSFGIGVDEQYF. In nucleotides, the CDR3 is TGCGCCAGCAGCTTCGGTATAGGGGTGGACGAGCAGTACTTC.

CDR3 loop: CASTLWGQGTNEQFF. In DNA form, the CDR3 reads TGTGCCAGTACCCTTTGGGGACAGGGAACCAATGAGCAGTTCTTC. This chain joins TRBV19 and TRBJ2-1, with 9 positions matching TRBD1. Trimming at V came to 7 bases and at J to 6 bases, leaving 10 bases not matched to a gene. The CDR3 sequence is 15 residues long. Looked up from germline, CDR1 is LNHDA and CDR2 is SQIVND (reference sequence).

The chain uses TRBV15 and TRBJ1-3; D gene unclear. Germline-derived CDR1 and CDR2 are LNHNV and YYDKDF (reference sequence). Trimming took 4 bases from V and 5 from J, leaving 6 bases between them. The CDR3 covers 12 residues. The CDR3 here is CATSTDRNTIYF. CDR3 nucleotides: TGTGCCACCAGCACAGATAGAAACACCATATATTTT.

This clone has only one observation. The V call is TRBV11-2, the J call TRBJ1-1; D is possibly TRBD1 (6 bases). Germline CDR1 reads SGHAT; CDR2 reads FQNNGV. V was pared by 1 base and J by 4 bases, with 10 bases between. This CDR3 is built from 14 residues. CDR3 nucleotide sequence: TGTGCCAGCAGCTTAGCGTTGGGGGCCACTGAAGCTTTCTTT. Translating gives CASSLALGATEAFF.

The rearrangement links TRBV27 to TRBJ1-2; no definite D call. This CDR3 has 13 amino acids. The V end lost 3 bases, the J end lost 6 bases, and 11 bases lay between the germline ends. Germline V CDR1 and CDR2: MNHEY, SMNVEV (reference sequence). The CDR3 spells CASSLVGRDGYTF. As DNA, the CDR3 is TGTGCCAGCAGTTTGGTAGGGCGGGATGGCTACACCTTC.

In DNA form, the CDR3 reads TGTGCCAGCAGCTTTGATCGGGTGAACAATGAGCAGTTCTTC. Its protein is CASSFDRVNNEQFF. This sequence joins TRBV5-4 and TRBJ2-1, with D hard to call. Germline V gene lookup returns CDR1 SGHNT and CDR2 YYREEE (reference sequence). V lost 2 bases to trimming and J lost 5 bases, with 11 bases between them. The CDR3 is 14 residues long.